What follows describes a single T cell receptor beta chain. The source of the sample is a study of blood T cell repertoires in COVID-19. Overall study context: There were acute and convalescent COVID-19 samples, and they came from the United States, Italy and Spain. From T cells, B-cell-depleted T cells, or PBMCs came the material, which was cDNA or gDNA.

Original handling: The authors estimated nucleated cell counts from reference gene primer amplification. This table comes from immunoSEQ multiplex PCR, and its TCRdb copy is limited to in-frame clones, with some not included. V, J and clone size were drawn from that table, and D and trimming were deduced from the DNA. The data show about 80,000 clones, 70% to 75% seen once. The J segment lost 5 bases and the V segment lost 6 bases, leaving 5 bases of the junction unmatched. The CDR3 totals 14 residues. Germline-derived CDR1 and CDR2 are LGHNA and YSLEER. This chain uses TRBV4-3 with TRBJ2-3; 10 bases are shared with TRBD1. The sequenced sample was peripheral blood. This receptor was taken from a man aged 50-59 years with active or convalescent COVID-19. The CDR3 DNA reads TGCGCCAGCAGTTTAGGGACAGGGGAAGATACGCAGTATTTT. Translating it yields CASSLGTGEDTQYF.